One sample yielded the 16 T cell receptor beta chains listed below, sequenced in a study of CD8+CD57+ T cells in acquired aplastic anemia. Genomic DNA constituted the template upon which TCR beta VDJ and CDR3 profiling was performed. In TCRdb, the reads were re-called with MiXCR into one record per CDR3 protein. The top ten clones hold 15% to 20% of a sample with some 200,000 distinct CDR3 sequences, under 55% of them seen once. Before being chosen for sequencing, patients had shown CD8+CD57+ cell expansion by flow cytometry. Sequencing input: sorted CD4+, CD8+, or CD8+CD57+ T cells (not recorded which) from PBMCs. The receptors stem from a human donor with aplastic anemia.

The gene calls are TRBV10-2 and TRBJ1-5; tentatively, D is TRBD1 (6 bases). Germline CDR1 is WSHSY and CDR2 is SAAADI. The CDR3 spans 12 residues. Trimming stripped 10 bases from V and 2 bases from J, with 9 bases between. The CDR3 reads CATRTGNQPQHF. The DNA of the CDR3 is TGCGCCACCCGGACAGGCAATCAGCCCCAGCATTTT.

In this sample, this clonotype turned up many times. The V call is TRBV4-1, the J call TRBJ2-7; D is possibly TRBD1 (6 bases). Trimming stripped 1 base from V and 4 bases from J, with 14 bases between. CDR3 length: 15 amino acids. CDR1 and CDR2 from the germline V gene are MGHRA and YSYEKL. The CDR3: CASSQVLGAEYEQYF. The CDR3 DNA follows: TGCGCCAGCAGCCAAGTTCTGGGGGCGGAATACGAGCAGTACTTC.

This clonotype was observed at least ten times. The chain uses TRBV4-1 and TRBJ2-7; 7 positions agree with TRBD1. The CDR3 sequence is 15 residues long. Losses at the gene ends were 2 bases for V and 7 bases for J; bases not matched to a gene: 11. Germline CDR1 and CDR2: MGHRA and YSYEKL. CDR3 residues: CASSQTGALVGEQYF. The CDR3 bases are TGCGCCAGCAGCCAAACAGGGGCGCTTGTGGGGGAGCAGTACTTC.

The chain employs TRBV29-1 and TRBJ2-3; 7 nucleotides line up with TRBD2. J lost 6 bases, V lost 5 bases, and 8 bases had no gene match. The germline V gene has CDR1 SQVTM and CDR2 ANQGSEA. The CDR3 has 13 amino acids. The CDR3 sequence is CSVSSGLGDTQYF. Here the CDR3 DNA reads TGCAGCGTTTCTAGCGGCCTTGGGGATACGCAGTATTTT.

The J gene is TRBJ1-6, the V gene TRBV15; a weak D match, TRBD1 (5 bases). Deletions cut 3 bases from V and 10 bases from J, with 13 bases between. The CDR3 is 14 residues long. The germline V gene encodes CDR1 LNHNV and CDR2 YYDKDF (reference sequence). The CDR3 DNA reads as TGTGCCACCAGCAGTGGACACACGGGATCACCCCTCCACTTT. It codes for CATSSGHTGSPLHF.

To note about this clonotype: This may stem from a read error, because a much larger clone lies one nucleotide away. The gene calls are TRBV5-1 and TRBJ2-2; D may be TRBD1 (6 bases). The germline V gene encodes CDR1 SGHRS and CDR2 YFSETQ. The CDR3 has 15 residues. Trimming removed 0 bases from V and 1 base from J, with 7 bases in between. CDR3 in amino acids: CASSLGGQNTGELFF. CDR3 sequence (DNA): TGCGCCAGCAGCTTGGGGGGGCAGAACACCGGGGAGCTGTTTTTT.

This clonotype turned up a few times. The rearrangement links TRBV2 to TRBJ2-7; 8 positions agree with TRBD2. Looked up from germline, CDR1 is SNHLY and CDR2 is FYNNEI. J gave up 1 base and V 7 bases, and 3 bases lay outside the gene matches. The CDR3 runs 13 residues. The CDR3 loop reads CASKVAGSYEQYF. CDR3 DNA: TGTGCCAGCAAGGTAGCGGGATCCTACGAGCAGTACTTC. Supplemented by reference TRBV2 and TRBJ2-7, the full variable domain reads EPEVTQTPSHQVTQMGQEVILRCVPISNHLYFYWYRQILGQKVEFLVSFYNNEISEKSEIFDDQFSVERPDGSNFTLKIRSTKLEDSAMYFCASKVAGSYEQYFGPGTRLTVT.

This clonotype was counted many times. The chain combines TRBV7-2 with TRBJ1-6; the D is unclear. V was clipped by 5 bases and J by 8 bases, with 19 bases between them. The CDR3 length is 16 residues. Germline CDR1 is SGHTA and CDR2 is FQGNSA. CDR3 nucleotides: TGTGCCAGCAGCGGGAGAGGGCGGGCAAGGGATTCACCCCTCCACTTT. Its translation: CASSGRGRARDSPLHF.

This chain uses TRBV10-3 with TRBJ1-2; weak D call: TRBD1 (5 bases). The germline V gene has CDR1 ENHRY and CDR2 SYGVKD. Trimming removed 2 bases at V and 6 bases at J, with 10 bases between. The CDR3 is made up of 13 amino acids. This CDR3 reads CAISEGGRDGYTF. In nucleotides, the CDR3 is TGTGCCATCAGTGAGGGGGGGAGGGATGGCTACACCTTC.

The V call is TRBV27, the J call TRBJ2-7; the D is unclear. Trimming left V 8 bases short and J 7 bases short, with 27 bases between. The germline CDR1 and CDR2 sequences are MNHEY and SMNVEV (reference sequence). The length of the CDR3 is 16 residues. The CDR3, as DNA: TGTGCCAGCGCTCGCCTCCAAGGCACAACCCAGTCGGAGCAGTACTTC. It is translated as CASARLQGTTQSEQYF.

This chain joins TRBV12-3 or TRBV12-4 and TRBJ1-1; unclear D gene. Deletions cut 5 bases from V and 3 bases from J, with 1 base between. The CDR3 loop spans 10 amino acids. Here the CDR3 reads CASSHTEAFF. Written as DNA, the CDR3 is TGTGCCAGCAGTCACACTGAAGCTTTCTTT.

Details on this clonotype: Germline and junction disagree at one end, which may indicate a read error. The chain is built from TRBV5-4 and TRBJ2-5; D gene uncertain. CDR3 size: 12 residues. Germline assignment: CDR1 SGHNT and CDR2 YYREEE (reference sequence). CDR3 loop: CASSLDQETRYF. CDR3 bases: TGTGCCAGCAGCTTGGATCAAGAGACCCGGTACTTC.

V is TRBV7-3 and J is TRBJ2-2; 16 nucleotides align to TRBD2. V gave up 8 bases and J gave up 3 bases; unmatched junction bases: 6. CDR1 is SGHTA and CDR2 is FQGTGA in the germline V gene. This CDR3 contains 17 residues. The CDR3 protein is CASRGTSGGEDTGELFF. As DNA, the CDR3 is TGTGCCAGCCGCGGGACTAGCGGGGGGGAGGACACCGGGGAGCTGTTTTTT.

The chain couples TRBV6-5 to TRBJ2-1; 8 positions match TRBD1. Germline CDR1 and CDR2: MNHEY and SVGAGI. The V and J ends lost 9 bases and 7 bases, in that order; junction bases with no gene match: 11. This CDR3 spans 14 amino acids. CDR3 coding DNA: TGTGCCAGTGGGAGACAGGGGAGAGTGAATGAGCAGTTCTTC. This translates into CASGRQGRVNEQFF.

This CDR3 reads CASSPAAGSGQPQHF. In DNA, the CDR3 is TGTGCCAGTAGTCCCGCGGCAGGGAGCGGTCAGCCCCAGCATTTT. V is TRBV19 and J is TRBJ1-5, with a weak D call TRBD1 (5 bases). Germline values: CDR1 LNHDA, CDR2 SQIVND (reference sequence). The CDR3 is made up of 15 amino acids. Between the trimmed V and J ends, which lost 5 bases and 6 bases, there was a span of 17 bases.

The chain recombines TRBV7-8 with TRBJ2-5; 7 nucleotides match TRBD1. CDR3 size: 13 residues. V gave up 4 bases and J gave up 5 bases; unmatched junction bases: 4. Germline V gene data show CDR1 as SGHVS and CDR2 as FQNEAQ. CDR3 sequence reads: CASSSGGSETQYF. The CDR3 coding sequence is TGTGCCAGCAGCTCAGGGGGAAGCGAGACCCAGTACTTC.